Listed here are 27 T cell receptor beta chains from one sample, sequenced in a study of breast tumors, draining lymph nodes, adjacent tissues. One entry per CDR3 protein results from TCRdb running MiXCR on the multiplex PCR reads. The profile covers over 100,000 distinct CDR3 sequences, with 20% to 25% appearing a single time and around 2.6% taken by the ten largest. Samples came from axillary lymph nodes draining the breast cancer. Source material: axillary lymph node tissue. These receptor sequences come from a female donor with breast cancer. Some clones in this sample may be carry-over from other donors' samples.

This clonotype was counted at least ten times. This chain connects TRBV5-1 to TRBJ2-1, with 8 bases aligning to TRBD2. The ends lost 4 bases at V and 0 bases at J; junction bases unmatched: 6. The germline V gene encodes CDR1 SGHRS and CDR2 YFSETQ. This CDR3 is 16 amino acids long. For the CDR3, the DNA is TGCGCCAGCAGCCAATTAGCGGGGAGCTCCTACAATGAGCAGTTCTTC. Protein product: CASSQLAGSSYNEQFF.

The rearrangement joins TRBV7-2 to TRBJ2-2; D gene ambiguous. CDR1 and CDR2 (germline): SGHTA, FQGNSA. This CDR3 comprises 13 residues. V was shortened by 2 bases and J by 6 bases, with 7 bases between the two germline ends. In DNA form, the CDR3 reads TGTGCCAGCAGCTTAAAAGGATCCGGGGAGCTGTTTTTT. The encoded protein is CASSLKGSGELFF.

This chain uses TRBV12-3 or TRBV12-4 with TRBJ2-4, with TRBD2 matching over 7 bases. The CDR3 sequence is 14 residues long. Trimming cost V 3 bases and J 1 base; bases outside gene matches: 0. The CDR3 DNA reads as TGTGCCAGCAGTTTCGGGGGGGCCAAAAACATTCAGTACTTC. This codes for CASSFGGAKNIQYF.

This clonotype was found many times. The chain recombines TRBV12-3 or TRBV12-4 with TRBJ2-2; possibly TRBD2 for D (6 bases). The V end was cut by 6 bases, the J end by 1 base, with 12 bases between. The CDR3 runs to 15 residues. The CDR3 DNA reads as TGTGCCAGCAGAACGGGACTTTGGAACACCGGGGAGCTGTTTTTT. This encodes CASRTGLWNTGELFF.

This clonotype occurred a few times. The rearrangement uses TRBV12-3 or TRBV12-4 and TRBJ2-5, with a weak D call TRBD2 (5 bases). CDR3 length: 15 amino acids. V dropped 5 bases and J dropped 3 bases, with 16 bases sitting between them. CDR3 DNA sequence: TGTGCCAGCAGTCCCACGGGGTTAATTAAAGAGACCCAGTACTTC. Amino acid sequence: CASSPTGLIKETQYF.

There are many counts of this clonotype. The chain couples TRBV20-1 to TRBJ2-3; D not resolved. The V gene lost 2 bases and the J gene lost 0 bases, with 9 bases spanning the gap. CDR3 length: 14 residues. Germline-derived CDR1 and CDR2 are DFQATT and SNEGSKA (reference sequence). CDR3 in amino acids: CSARTYQSTDTQYF. Written as DNA, the CDR3 is TGCAGTGCTAGAACGTACCAAAGCACAGATACGCAGTATTTT.

This clonotype occurred many times. V and J are TRBV30 and TRBJ2-7, with 9 bases lining up with TRBD2. The CDR3 runs 14 residues. In germline, CDR1 is GTSNPN, CDR2 SVGIG (reference sequence). V shed 5 bases, J shed 3 bases, and the junction held 8 bases outside the gene matches. The CDR3: CAWGSSGSGYEQYF. CDR3 DNA sequence: TGTGCCTGGGGAAGTAGCGGGAGCGGCTACGAGCAGTACTTC.

This chain joins TRBV6-5 and TRBJ2-4, with 8 nucleotides matching TRBD2. This CDR3 contains 16 residues. Germline CDR1 reads MNHEY; CDR2 reads SVGAGI. Unmatched junction bases numbered 4, after V lost 0 bases and J lost 3 bases. The CDR3 spells CASSYSAGAGKNIQYF. CDR3 DNA sequence: TGTGCCAGCAGTTACTCAGCGGGAGCCGGCAAAAACATTCAGTACTTC.

The chain combines TRBV19 with TRBJ1-6; maybe TRBD1 (6 bases). The V gene lost 3 bases and the J gene lost 6 bases, with 12 bases spanning the gap. CDR1 is LNHDA and CDR2 is SQIVND in the germline V gene (reference sequence). CDR3 length: 15 amino acids. The CDR3 loop is CASSIWGAGNSPLHF. In nucleotides, the CDR3 is TGTGCCAGTAGTATTTGGGGGGCCGGTAATTCACCCCTCCACTTT.

CDR3 bases: TGTGCCATCAGTGAGTCGGCTCCGGGGGATAATTCACCCCTCCACTTT. Translating gives CAISESAPGDNSPLHF. The chain combines TRBV10-3 with TRBJ1-6; D may be TRBD1 (5 bases). Germline V CDR1 and CDR2: ENHRY, SYGVKD. This CDR3 comprises 16 residues. V lost 0 bases and J 5 bases, leaving 11 bases between the germline ends.

This clonotype has only a few counts. The genes are TRBV11-2 and TRBJ1-2; D might be TRBD1 (6 bases). The CDR3 length is 16 residues. Germline values: CDR1 SGHAT, CDR2 FQNNGV. V shed 1 base and J shed 8 bases, with 20 bases lying between them. The CDR3, as DNA: TGTGCCAGCAGCTTAGCGGCCGGGACGGGAGGGGGGGGCTACACCTTC. Its protein product is CASSLAAGTGGGGYTF.

Many counts were recorded for this clonotype. The J gene is TRBJ2-7, the V gene TRBV2; D unresolved. V was trimmed by 6 bases and J by 11 bases, leaving 17 bases between them. The length of the CDR3 is 12 residues. CDR1 is SNHLY and CDR2 is FYNNEI in the germline V gene. The CDR3 sequence is CASRLDSRWEYF. Here the CDR3 DNA reads TGTGCCAGCAGGCTCGACTCTAGGTGGGAGTACTTC.

For this clonotype: This may arise from a read error, as a much more abundant clone is one base away. The chain uses TRBV6-2 or TRBV6-3 and TRBJ1-6; D unresolved. CDR1 is MNHEY, CDR2 SVGEGT, per germline. The CDR3 sequence is 18 residues long. The CDR3 protein is CASSYSKSGSTYNSLLHF. The CDR3 DNA follows: TGTGCCAGCAGTTACTCCAAGTCGGGCTCCACCTATAATTCACTCCTCCACTTT.

At least ten counts were recorded for this clonotype. CDR3: CASTLTSGNEQFF. CDR3 in DNA: TGTGCCAGCACCCTGACTAGCGGCAATGAGCAGTTCTTC. This chain uses TRBV12-3 or TRBV12-4 with TRBJ2-1; 9 positions match TRBD2. V lost 7 bases and J lost 6; bases outside the gene matches: 4. This CDR3 has 13 amino acids.

This clonotype came up many times. This CDR3 reads CASSLWGRGNSEQYF. CDR3 coding DNA: TGTGCCAGCAGCTTATGGGGGCGCGGAAATTCCGAGCAGTACTTC. This sequence joins TRBV7-2 and TRBJ2-7, with a possible D match to TRBD1 (6 bases). CDR1 is SGHTA, CDR2 FQGNSA, per germline. Trimming left V 2 bases short and J 6 bases short, with 17 bases between. The CDR3 is 15 amino acids.

This clonotype was seen only a few times. The V and J genes are TRBV14 and TRBJ2-7, with no clear D. CDR3 size: 14 residues. Germline V CDR1 and CDR2: SGHDN, FVKESK. The V and J ends lost 0 bases and 2 bases respectively, with 8 bases between them. CDR3 bases: TGTGCCAGCAGCCAAGATTGGCCCCCCTACGAGCAGTACTTC. It translates to CASSQDWPPYEQYF.

Ten or more counts support this clonotype. The chain links TRBV6-1 to TRBJ1-6; 7 nucleotides match TRBD1. The V and J ends lost 4 bases and 7 bases, in that order; junction bases with no gene match: 4. This CDR3 contains 14 residues. Germline V CDR1 and CDR2: MNHNS, SASEGT. The CDR3 sequence: CASSGQGNNSPLHF. The CDR3 DNA reads as TGTGCCAGCAGTGGACAGGGCAACAATTCACCCCTCCACTTT.

This clonotype was recorded a few times. A single base separates this from a much larger clone, so it may be a read error. CDR3 sequence reads: CASSPLQGAVGEQSF. The CDR3 DNA reads TGTGCCAGCAGCCCGTTACAGGGGGCAGTGGGCGAGCAGTCCTTC. The rearrangement links TRBV5-5 to TRBJ2-7, with 9 bases matching TRBD1. Germline CDR1 SGHKS, CDR2 YYEKEE (reference sequence). This CDR3 spans 15 amino acids.

This clonotype was found many times. The rearrangement joins TRBV2 to TRBJ2-7, with 12 bases lining up with TRBD2. This CDR3 region has 15 residues. Trimming at V came to 7 bases and at J to 2 bases, leaving 6 bases not matched to a gene. Germline V gene lookup returns CDR1 SNHLY and CDR2 FYNNEI. CDR3 coding DNA: TGTGCCAGCACTGAGGGACTAGCGGGCCCCTACGAGCAGTACTTC. Residues: CASTEGLAGPYEQYF.

Details on this clonotype: This may be a read error: a much more frequent sequence differs by one nucleotide. The rearrangement joins TRBV2 to TRBJ2-7, with TRBD2 matching 11 bases. The CDR3 totals 14 residues. Germline V lookup: CDR1 SNHLY, CDR2 FYNNEI. V gave up 7 bases and J gave up 6 bases; unmatched junction bases: 8. The CDR3 region is CASTSSGRTCEQYF. The CDR3 nucleotides are TGTGCCAGCACCTCTAGCGGGAGGACCTGCGAGCAGTACTTC.

The chain joins TRBV28 to TRBJ2-3; TRBD2 matches at 15 bases. CDR3 length: 17 amino acids. Germline V gene lookup returns CDR1 MDHEN and CDR2 SYDVKM. Trimming took 8 bases from V and 4 from J; bases not matched to a gene: 10. DNA for the CDR3: TGTGCCAGCGGAAGGGGACTAGCGGGAGGACGACCAGATACGCAGTATTTT. It encodes CASGRGLAGGRPDTQYF. Full variable domain (outside the CDR3, taken from reference TRBV28 and TRBJ2-3): DVKVTQSSRYLVKRTGEKVFLECVQDMDHENMFWYRQDPGLGLRLIYFSYDVKMKEKGDIPEGYSVSREKKERFSLILESASTNQTSMYLCASGRGLAGGRPDTQYFGPGTRLTVL.

This clonotype showed up many times. The chain links TRBV10-2 to TRBJ1-4, with TRBD1 as a possible D gene (5 bases). The CDR3 contains 13 residues. V lost 3 bases and J 8 bases, leaving 10 bases between the germline ends. CDR1 WSHSY and CDR2 SAAADI come from the germline V gene. The CDR3 here is CASSDRADEKLFF. The CDR3 coding sequence is TGCGCCAGCAGTGACAGGGCGGACGAAAAACTGTTTTTT.

This clonotype came up many times. V usage is TRBV7-2 and J usage is TRBJ2-7, with D possibly TRBD2 on 6 matching bases. The CDR3 has 13 amino acids. V dropped 4 bases and J dropped 7 bases, with 14 bases sitting between them. CDR1 SGHTA and CDR2 FQGNSA come from the germline V gene. The CDR3 DNA reads as TGTGCCAGCAGCTCCGGGAGCTTAGGAGAGCAGTACTTC. Its protein product is CASSSGSLGEQYF.

The sample holds many counts of this clonotype. This chain connects TRBV7-9 to TRBJ2-3; 9 bases are a match to TRBD2. The CDR3 totals 19 residues. The V gene end was trimmed by 2 bases and the J gene end by 3 bases; junction bases not matched to a gene: 15. The V gene's germline CDR1 is SEHNR and CDR2 FQNEAQ (reference sequence). CDR3 DNA sequence: TGTGCCAGCAGCTTATTATCATTCGCTAGCGGGATAGGTACAGATACGCAGTATTTT. As protein: CASSLLSFASGIGTDTQYF.

This sequence joins TRBV3-1 and TRBJ1-1; 7 bases map to TRBD1. The germline V gene has CDR1 LGHDT and CDR2 YNNKEL (reference sequence). The V segment lost 4 bases and the J segment 4 bases; nucleotides outside the gene matches: 3. The CDR3 runs 13 residues. The CDR3 sequence is CASSRRQGTEAFF. CDR3 coding DNA: TGTGCCAGCAGCCGAAGACAGGGCACTGAAGCTTTCTTT.

This clonotype occurred a few times. The chain uses TRBV7-2 and TRBJ2-5; 8 nucleotides align to TRBD2. This CDR3 region has 15 residues. Losses at the gene ends were 5 bases for V and 4 bases for J; bases not matched to a gene: 9. The germline CDR1 and CDR2 sequences are SGHTA and FQGNSA. CDR3 in amino acids: CASSRTSRSLETQYF. The CDR3 DNA is TGTGCCAGCAGCCGGACTAGCAGGAGCTTAGAGACCCAGTACTTC.

Details on this clonotype: This may come from a read error, since a much larger clone is one base off. V usage is TRBV6-1 and J usage is TRBJ2-1; D is uncertain. The CDR3 runs 12 residues. Germline CDR1 MNHNS, CDR2 SASEGT. The germline V and J ends were trimmed by 0 bases and 15 bases, with 12 bases remaining between them. This CDR3 reads CASSEAGDQRFF. The CDR3 coding sequence is TGTGCCAGCAGTGAAGCAGGAGATCAACGGTTCTTC.